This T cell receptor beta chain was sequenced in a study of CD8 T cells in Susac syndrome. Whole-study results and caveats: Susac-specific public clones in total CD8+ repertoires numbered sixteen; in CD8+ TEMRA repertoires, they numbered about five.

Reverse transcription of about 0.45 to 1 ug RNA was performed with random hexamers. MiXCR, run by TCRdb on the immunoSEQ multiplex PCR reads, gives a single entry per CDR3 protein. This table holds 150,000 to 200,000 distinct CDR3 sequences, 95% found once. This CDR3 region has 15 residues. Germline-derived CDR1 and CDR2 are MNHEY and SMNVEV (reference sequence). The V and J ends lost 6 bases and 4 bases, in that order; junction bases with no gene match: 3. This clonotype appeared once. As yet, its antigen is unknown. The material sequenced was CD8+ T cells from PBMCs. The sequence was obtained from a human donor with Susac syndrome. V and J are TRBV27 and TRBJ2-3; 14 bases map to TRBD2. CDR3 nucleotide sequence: TGTGCCAGCAGGACTAGCGGGAGGGTGGCAGATACGCAGTATTTT. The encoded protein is CASRTSGRVADTQYF.